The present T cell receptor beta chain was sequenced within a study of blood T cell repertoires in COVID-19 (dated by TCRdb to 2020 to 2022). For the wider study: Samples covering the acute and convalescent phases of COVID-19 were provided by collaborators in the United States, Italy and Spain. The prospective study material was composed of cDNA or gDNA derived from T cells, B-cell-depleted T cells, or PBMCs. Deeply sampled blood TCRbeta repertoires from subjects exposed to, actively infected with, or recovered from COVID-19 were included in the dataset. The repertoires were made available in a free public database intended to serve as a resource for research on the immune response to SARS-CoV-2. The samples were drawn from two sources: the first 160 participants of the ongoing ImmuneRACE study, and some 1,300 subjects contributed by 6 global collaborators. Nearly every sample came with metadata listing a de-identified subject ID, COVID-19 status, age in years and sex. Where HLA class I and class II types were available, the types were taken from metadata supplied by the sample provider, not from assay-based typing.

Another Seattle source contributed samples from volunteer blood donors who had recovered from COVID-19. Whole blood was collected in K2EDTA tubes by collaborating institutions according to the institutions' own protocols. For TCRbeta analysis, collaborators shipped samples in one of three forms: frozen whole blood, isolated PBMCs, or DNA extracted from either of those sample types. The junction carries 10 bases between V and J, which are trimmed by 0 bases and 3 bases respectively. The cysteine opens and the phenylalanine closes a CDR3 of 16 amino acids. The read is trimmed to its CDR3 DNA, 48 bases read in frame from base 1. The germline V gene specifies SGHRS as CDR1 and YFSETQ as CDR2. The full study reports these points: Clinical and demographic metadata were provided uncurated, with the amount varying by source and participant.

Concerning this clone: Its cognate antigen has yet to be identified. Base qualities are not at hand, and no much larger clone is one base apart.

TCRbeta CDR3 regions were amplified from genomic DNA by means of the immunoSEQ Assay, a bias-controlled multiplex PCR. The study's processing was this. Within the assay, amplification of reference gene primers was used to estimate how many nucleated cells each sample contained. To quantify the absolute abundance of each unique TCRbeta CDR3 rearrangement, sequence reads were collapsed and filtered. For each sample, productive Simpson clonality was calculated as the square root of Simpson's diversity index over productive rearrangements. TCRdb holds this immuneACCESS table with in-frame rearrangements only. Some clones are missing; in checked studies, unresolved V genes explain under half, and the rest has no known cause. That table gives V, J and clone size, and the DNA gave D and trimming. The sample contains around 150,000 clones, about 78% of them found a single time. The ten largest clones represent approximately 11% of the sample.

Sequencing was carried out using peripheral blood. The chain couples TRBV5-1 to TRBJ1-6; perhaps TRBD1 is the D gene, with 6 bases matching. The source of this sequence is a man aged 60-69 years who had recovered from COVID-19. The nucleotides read TGCGCCAGCAGCTTGGATACAGGGATCTATAATTCACCCCTCCACTTT. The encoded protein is CASSLDTGIYNSPLHF.